The T cell receptor beta chain under discussion was sequenced for a study of cytomegalovirus exposure and HLA in healthy donors. CDR1 MGHRA and CDR2 YSYEKL come from the germline V gene. The length of the CDR3 is 16 residues. Trimming left V 4 bases short and J 2 bases short, with 12 bases between. Both 60 Vbeta primers and 13 Jbeta primers went into the PCR. Assay used: immunoSEQ multiplex PCR; TCRdb lists only in-frame clones, some missing. Here the sample spans about 130,000 clones, 75% to 80% being singletons. V and J are TRBV4-1 and TRBJ2-6; D is uncertain. This clonotype was obtained from a middle-aged man in good health and CMV-seronegative. Sequenced material: PBMCs. CDR3 region: CASSPLVSTGANVLTF. The CDR3 DNA sequence: TGCGCCAGCAGCCCCCTGGTTAGCACTGGGGCCAACGTCCTGACTTTC.